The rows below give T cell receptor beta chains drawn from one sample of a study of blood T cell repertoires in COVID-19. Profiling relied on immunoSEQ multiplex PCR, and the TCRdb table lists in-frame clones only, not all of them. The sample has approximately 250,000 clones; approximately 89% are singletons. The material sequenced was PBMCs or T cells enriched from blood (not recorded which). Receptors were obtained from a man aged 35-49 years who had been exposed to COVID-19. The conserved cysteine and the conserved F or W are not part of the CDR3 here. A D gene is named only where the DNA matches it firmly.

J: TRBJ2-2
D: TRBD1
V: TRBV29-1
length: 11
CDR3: SARQGGTGELF

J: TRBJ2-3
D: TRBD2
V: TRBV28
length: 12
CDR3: ASSQDTSGYTQY

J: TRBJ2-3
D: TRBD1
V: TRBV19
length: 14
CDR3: ASSPLPAGGADTQY

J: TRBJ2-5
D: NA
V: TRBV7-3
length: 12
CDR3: ASSAGGLQETQY

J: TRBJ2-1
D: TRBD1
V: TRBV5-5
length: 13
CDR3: ASSRRQGAGNEQF

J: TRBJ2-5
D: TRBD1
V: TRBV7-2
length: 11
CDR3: ASSPGQGGSQY

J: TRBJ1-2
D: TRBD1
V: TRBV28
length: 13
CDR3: ASSPVDRVSYGYT

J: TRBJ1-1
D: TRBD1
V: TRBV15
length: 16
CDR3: ATSLAPGTGGSGTEAF

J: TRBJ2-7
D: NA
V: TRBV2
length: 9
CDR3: ATQTVYEQY

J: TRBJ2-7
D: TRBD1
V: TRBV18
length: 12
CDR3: ASSPRTGGYEQY

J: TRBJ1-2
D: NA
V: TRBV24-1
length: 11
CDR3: ATKAWRLSGYT

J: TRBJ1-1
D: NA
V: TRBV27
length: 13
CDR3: ASSSGFGVSTEAF

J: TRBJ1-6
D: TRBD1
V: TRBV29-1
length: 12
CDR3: SVGTGDDNSPLH

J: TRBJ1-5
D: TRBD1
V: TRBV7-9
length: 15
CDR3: ASPPGQGFLVCQPQH

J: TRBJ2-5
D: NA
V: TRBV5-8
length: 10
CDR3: ASAGFQETQY

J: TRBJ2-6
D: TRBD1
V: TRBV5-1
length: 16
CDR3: ASSLPGQGGSGANVLT

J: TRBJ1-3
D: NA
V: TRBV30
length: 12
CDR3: AWRRTVSGNTIY

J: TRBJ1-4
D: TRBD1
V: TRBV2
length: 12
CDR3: ASSTGTGSEKLF

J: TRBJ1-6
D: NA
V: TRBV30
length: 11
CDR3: AWRTGFNSPLH

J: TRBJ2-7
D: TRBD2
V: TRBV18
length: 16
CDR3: ASSPRPPTSGSIYEQY

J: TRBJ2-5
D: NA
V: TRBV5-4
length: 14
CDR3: ASSSRDISSQETQY

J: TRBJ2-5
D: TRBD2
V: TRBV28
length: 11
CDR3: ASSFQHSGDQY

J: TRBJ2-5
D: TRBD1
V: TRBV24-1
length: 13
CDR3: ATSDLGGTEETQY

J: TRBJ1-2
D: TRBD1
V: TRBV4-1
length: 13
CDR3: ASSQVGGRDYGYT

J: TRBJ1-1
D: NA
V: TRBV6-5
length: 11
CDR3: ASRATGNTEAF

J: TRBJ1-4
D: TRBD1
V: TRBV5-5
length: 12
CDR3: ASSWTGADEKLF

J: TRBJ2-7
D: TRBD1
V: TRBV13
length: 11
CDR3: ASRGDRVHEQY

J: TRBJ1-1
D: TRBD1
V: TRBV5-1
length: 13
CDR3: ASSGLDRGYTEAF

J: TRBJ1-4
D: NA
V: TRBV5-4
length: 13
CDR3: ASSHGGAVNEKLF

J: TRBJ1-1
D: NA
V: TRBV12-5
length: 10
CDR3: ASGSKNREAF

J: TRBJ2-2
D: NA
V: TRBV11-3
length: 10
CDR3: ASSLSPGELF

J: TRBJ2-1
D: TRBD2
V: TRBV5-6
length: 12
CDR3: ASSTGLARNEQF

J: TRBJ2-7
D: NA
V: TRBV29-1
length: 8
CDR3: SVVAGEQY

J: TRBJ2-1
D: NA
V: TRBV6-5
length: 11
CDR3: ASFGLFGNEQF

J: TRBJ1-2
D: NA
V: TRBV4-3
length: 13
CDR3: ASSPRQERNYGYT

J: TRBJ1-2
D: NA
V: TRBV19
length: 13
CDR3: ASRPGQGWDYGYT

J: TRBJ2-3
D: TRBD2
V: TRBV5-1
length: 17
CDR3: ASRYGTSGSMGSTDTQY

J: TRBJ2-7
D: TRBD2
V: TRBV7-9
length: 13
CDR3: ASSPPSGSSNEQY

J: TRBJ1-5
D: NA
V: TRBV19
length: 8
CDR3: ASGYQPQH

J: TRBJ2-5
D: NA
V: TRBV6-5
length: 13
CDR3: ASSYSRGGQETQY

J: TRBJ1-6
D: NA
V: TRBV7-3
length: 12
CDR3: ASSSGGYNSPLH

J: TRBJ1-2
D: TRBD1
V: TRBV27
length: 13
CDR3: ASSPAGQGSYGYT

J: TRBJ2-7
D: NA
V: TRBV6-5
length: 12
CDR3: ASLDSFVSYEQY

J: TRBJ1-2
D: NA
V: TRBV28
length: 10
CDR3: ASSLEVGGYT

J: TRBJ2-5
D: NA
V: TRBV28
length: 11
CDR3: ASSSGTPSTQY

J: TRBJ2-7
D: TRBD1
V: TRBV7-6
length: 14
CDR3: ASSVSTGGGIYEQY

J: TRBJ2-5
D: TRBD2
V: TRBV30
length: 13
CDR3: AWSWGLAGGETQY

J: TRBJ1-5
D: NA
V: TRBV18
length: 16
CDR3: ASSPPTGTLYSNQPQH

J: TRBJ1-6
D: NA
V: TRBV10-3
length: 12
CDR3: AINDGLRNSPLH